Below are 9 T cell receptor beta chains sequenced from a single sample in a study of blood T cell repertoires in COVID-19. TCRdb's table, derived via immunoSEQ multiplex PCR, lists solely in-frame clones and lacks some. This sample has tens of thousands of clones; roughly 88% occur once, and the top ten carry approximately 5%. What was sequenced was peripheral blood. The source of these receptors is a human donor in a cohort sampled during active COVID-19.

The chain employs TRBV5-6 and TRBJ1-5, with D hard to call. V lost 3 bases and J lost 6, with 7 bases in between. This CDR3 has 12 residues. Germline V CDR1 and CDR2: SGHDT, YYEEEE. The CDR3 spells CASSYRGQPQHF. The CDR3 region has the DNA TGTGCCAGCAGCTACCGGGGTCAGCCCCAGCATTTT.

The CDR3 spells CASSPLRGGTQETQYF. CDR3 nucleotides: TGTGCCAGCTCACCACTTCGCGGGGGGACCCAAGAGACCCAGTACTTC. The chain links TRBV18 to TRBJ2-5; 8 positions match TRBD2. The CDR3 is made up of 16 amino acids. The V gene's germline CDR1 is KGHSH and CDR2 LQKENI. V lost 1 base and J lost 1; bases outside the gene matches: 5.

The chain links TRBV7-9 to TRBJ2-7, with 9 bases identical to TRBD1. J gave up 5 bases and V 8 bases, and 13 bases lay outside the gene matches. From germline, CDR1 is SEHNR and CDR2 FQNEAQ (reference sequence). The CDR3 has 15 residues. The DNA for the CDR3 is TGTGCCAGCGCACCACTATTAACAGGGGGCCACGAGCAGTACTTC. It specifies CASAPLLTGGHEQYF.

The V gene is TRBV9, the J gene TRBJ1-4, with 8 bases aligning to TRBD1. CDR1 is SGDLS and CDR2 is YYNGEE in the germline V gene. The length of the CDR3 is 16 residues. Trimming at V came to 3 bases and at J to 11 bases, leaving 15 bases not matched to a gene. CDR3 nucleotides: TGTGCCAGCAGCGAAACCGGGACAGGTACGACGGGGAAACTGTTTTTT. Encoded protein: CASSETGTGTTGKLFF.

The CDR3 sequence is CASSRRTEQETQYF. The CDR3, as DNA: TGTGCCAGCAGTCGACGGACAGAACAAGAGACCCAGTACTTC. This rearrangement joins TRBV3-1 (or the pseudogene TRBV3-2) to TRBJ2-5, with a possible D match to TRBD1 (6 bases). This CDR3 is 14 amino acids long. Germline assignment: CDR1 LGHDT and CDR2 YNNKEL (reference sequence). Trimming cost V 6 bases and J 2 bases, with 13 bases left between them.

The chain recombines TRBV5-6 with TRBJ1-6, with 10 bases identical to TRBD1. Germline V lookup: CDR1 SGHDT, CDR2 YYEEEE. The V segment lost 4 bases and the J segment 4 bases; nucleotides outside the gene matches: 5. The CDR3 sequence is 16 residues long. CDR3 sequence (DNA): TGTGCCAGCAGCCTAAGGGACAGGGGTTATAATTCACCCCTCCACTTT. Encoded protein: CASSLRDRGYNSPLHF.

The chain uses TRBV6-4 and TRBJ1-1; D is undetermined. This CDR3 has 15 residues. Deletions cut 0 bases from V and 3 bases from J, with 11 bases between. CDR1 and CDR2 (germline): MRHNA, SNTAGT. The CDR3 protein is CASSDSRQPHTEAFF. The DNA of the CDR3 is TGTGCCAGCAGTGACTCGAGGCAGCCGCACACTGAAGCTTTCTTT.

The sample holds a few counts of this clone. The rearrangement uses TRBV7-2 and TRBJ2-1, with 14 nucleotides matching TRBD2. The CDR3 contains 14 residues. Per germline, CDR1 SGHTA and CDR2 FQGNSA. The J segment lost 13 bases and the V segment lost 2 bases, leaving 4 bases of the junction unmatched. The CDR3 protein is CASSLSGLAGVQFF. CDR3 coding DNA: TGTGCCAGCAGCTTATCGGGACTAGCGGGGGTACAGTTCTTC.

This clone occurred once. J is TRBJ1-1 and V is TRBV16; 7 positions agree with TRBD1. The trim removed 3 bases at V and 4 bases at J, leaving 5 bases unmatched. Per germline, CDR1 KGHSY and CDR2 FQNENV. The CDR3 consists of 14 residues. The CDR3 region is CASSHVQGSTEAFF. The CDR3 DNA sequence: TGTGCCAGCAGCCATGTACAGGGGAGCACTGAAGCTTTCTTT.